The present TCR beta chain was sequenced within a study of regulatory T cells in long-lasting Graves disease. CDR1 and CDR2 (germline): SQVTM, ANQGSEA. The CDR3 runs to 11 residues. V lost 4 bases, J lost 10 bases, and 13 bases lay in between. Regarding time point: persistent/refractory GD, antithyroid drugs over 5 years with positive TRAb. RNA from PBMCs was the source of the TCR library. The sample holds many counts of this clonotype. Arm-PCR with iRepertoire HTBI primers amplified the CDR3 regions for these TCR beta libraries. From the multiplex PCR reads, TCRdb called clonotypes with MiXCR, one entry per CDR3 protein. Of roughly 450,000 distinct CDR3 sequences in the sample, around 21% were seen once.

The TCR originated in a female donor with Graves disease. V gene TRBV29-1 combines with J gene TRBJ1-1; maybe TRBD1 (5 bases). The sequences come from peripheral blood mononuclear cells (PBMCs), collected when the disease was refractory, from a patient treated with antithyroid drugs. Here the CDR3 DNA reads TGCAGCGTTGGACAGTTTAAAGGAGCTTTCTTT. Translating it yields CSVGQFKGAFF.